A single sample is the source of the 15 T cell receptor beta chains below, sequenced in a study of blood T cell repertoires in COVID-19 (dated by TCRdb to 2020 to 2022). The library was generated by the immunoSEQ multiplex PCR assay. As stored in TCRdb, this immuneACCESS dataset retains in-frame rearrangements with V and J assigned. A fraction of the clones does not appear; measured against another copy, unresolved V genes explain less than half of the discrepancy, and the remainder lacks a known reason. For this sample the table gives about 97,000 clones, of which 87% were detected only once. The biggest ten clones account for just under 20% of the sample. Sequencing was done on a sample of peripheral blood. These receptor sequences come from a human donor in a cohort sampled during active COVID-19.

This chain uses TRBV6-1 with TRBJ2-5; 7 bases match TRBD2. With V trimmed by 3 bases and J by 2 bases, 6 bases remained unmatched. This CDR3 contains 15 residues. Germline V gives CDR1 MNHNS, CDR2 SASEGT. Here the CDR3 reads CASSEIGGGQETQYF. CDR3 nucleotide sequence: TGTGCCAGCAGTGAGATTGGGGGGGGTCAAGAGACCCAGTACTTC.

The chain combines TRBV24-1 with TRBJ2-2; D perhaps matches TRBD2 (6 bases). The germline V gene has CDR1 KGHDR and CDR2 SFDVKD. CDR3 length: 14 amino acids. V was shortened by 9 bases and J by 4 bases, with 14 bases between the two germline ends. In DNA, the CDR3 is TGTGCCACCTCGGGAGACCGAGGCACCGGGGAGCTGTTTTTT. Translating gives CATSGDRGTGELFF.

The gene calls are TRBV4-1 and TRBJ2-3; weak D call: TRBD1 (6 bases). CDR1 MGHRA and CDR2 YSYEKL come from the germline V gene. V was pared by 2 bases and J by 0 bases, with 15 bases between. The CDR3 sequence is 17 residues long. Here the CDR3 DNA reads TGCGCCAGCAGCCAACTGTTACAGGGAACTAGCACAGATACGCAGTATTTT. Protein sequence: CASSQLLQGTSTDTQYF.

The V gene is TRBV19, the J gene TRBJ2-6, with D possibly matching TRBD1 (5 bases). Germline V gene lookup returns CDR1 LNHDA and CDR2 SQIVND (reference sequence). This CDR3 contains 15 residues. V dropped 5 bases and J dropped 4 bases, with 12 bases sitting between them. The DNA for the CDR3 is TGTGCCAGTAGTCCTCAGGGTTCCGGGGCCAACGTCCTGACTTTC. It is translated as CASSPQGSGANVLTF.

This chain joins TRBV18 and TRBJ2-1, with 9 bases lining up with TRBD2. J gave up 1 base and V 1 base, and 5 bases lay outside the gene matches. This CDR3 has 17 residues. CDR1 KGHSH and CDR2 LQKENI come from the germline V gene. The CDR3 region is CASSPRASGDSYNEQFF. The CDR3 bases are TGTGCCAGCTCACCACGGGCTAGCGGGGATTCCTACAATGAGCAGTTCTTC.

This clone appeared once. The chain is built from TRBV3-1 (or the pseudogene TRBV3-2) and TRBJ2-5; TRBD1 aligns across 9 bases. Germline V lookup: CDR1 LGHDT, CDR2 YNNKEL (reference sequence). The CDR3 is 16 residues long. J gave up 4 bases and V 4 bases, and 10 bases lay outside the gene matches. The CDR3 here is CASSPRDRDVRETQYF. As DNA, the CDR3 is TGTGCCAGCAGCCCCCGGGACAGGGATGTTCGAGAGACCCAGTACTTC.

The genes are TRBV9 and TRBJ2-3, with a tentative D call TRBD2 (6 bases). Germline-derived CDR1 and CDR2 are SGDLS and YYNGEE. The CDR3 runs 19 residues. Trimming removed 0 bases from V and 1 base from J, with 21 bases in between. CDR3 residues: CASSVEDLGSGDGTDTQYF. In DNA, the CDR3 is TGTGCCAGCAGCGTAGAGGATTTGGGGTCGGGGGATGGCACAGATACGCAGTATTTT.

The chain couples TRBV7-8 to TRBJ2-5; TRBD1 matches 9 bases. Per germline, CDR1 SGHVS and CDR2 FQNEAQ. Trimming at V came to 4 bases and at J to 2 bases, leaving 11 bases not matched to a gene. The CDR3 is 17 amino acids. This CDR3 reads CASSSSGWDREQETQYF. The DNA of the CDR3 is TGTGCCAGCAGCTCCAGCGGCTGGGACAGGGAACAAGAGACCCAGTACTTC. Drawing the rest from reference TRBV7-8 and TRBJ2-5, the complete variable domain is GAGVSQSPRYKVAKRGQDVALRCDPISGHVSLFWYQQALGQGPEFLTYFQNEAQLDKSGLPSDRFFAERPEGSVSTLKIQRTQQEDSAVYLCASSSSGWDREQETQYFGPGTRLLVL.

V is TRBV3-1 (or the pseudogene TRBV3-2) and J is TRBJ2-5; 11 bases agree with TRBD2. The CDR3 consists of 16 residues. Per the germline V gene, CDR1 is LGHDT and CDR2 is YNNKEL (reference sequence). V trimming: 4 bases; J trimming: 5 bases; junction bases outside the gene matches: 9. CDR3 in DNA: TGTGCCAGCAGCCCCGGGACTAGCGGATGGTCGGAGACCCAGTACTTC. It encodes CASSPGTSGWSETQYF.

This chain joins TRBV2 and TRBJ2-7, with D maybe TRBD2 (6 bases). The CDR3 covers 15 residues. Trimming left V 4 bases short and J 0 bases short, with 13 bases between. CDR1 and CDR2 (germline): SNHLY, FYNNEI. CDR3 amino acids: CASSVRSGHSYEQYF. CDR3 nucleotides: TGTGCCAGCAGTGTTAGGAGCGGGCACTCCTACGAGCAGTACTTC.

The V and J genes are TRBV6-2 or TRBV6-3 and TRBJ1-1, with unresolved D. This CDR3 is built from 15 residues. Looked up from germline, CDR1 is MNHEY and CDR2 is SVGEGT. V lost 0 bases, J lost 1 base, and 9 bases lay in between. The CDR3 bases are TGTGCCAGCAGTTACTCCTCAGGCGCGAACACTGAAGCTTTCTTT. Residues: CASSYSSGANTEAFF.

The chain has TRBV7-6 and TRBJ2-5; D perhaps matches TRBD1 (6 bases). The germline CDR1 and CDR2 sequences are SGHVS and FNYEAQ. The CDR3 extends over 16 amino acids. The V and J ends lost 4 bases and 1 base respectively, with 16 bases between them. The CDR3 sequence: CASSYGALGGQETQYF. CDR3 DNA sequence: TGTGCCAGCAGCTATGGAGCGTTAGGGGGCCAAGAGACCCAGTACTTC.

In its sample, this clone was seen once. The chain has TRBV28 and TRBJ2-7; 8 bases match TRBD1. Germline V gives CDR1 MDHEN, CDR2 SYDVKM. With 7 bases clipped from V and 3 bases from J, the junction kept 8 bases outside the gene matches. CDR3 length equals 14 residues. The CDR3 DNA reads as TGTGCCAGCACCGCACCGGGACAGGTCTACGAGCAGTACTTC. Translated: CASTAPGQVYEQYF.

CDR3 DNA: TGTGCCAGCAGCCATCCTGACAGGGCCGAGGCCCAGTACTTC. Protein product: CASSHPDRAEAQYF. The V call is TRBV5-6, the J call TRBJ2-5; TRBD1 matches at 7 bases. Germline values: CDR1 SGHDT, CDR2 YYEEEE. This CDR3 is 14 amino acids long. J was trimmed by 9 bases and V by 4 bases; bases with no gene match: 12.

The rearrangement joins TRBV19 to TRBJ2-5; D remains unclear. This CDR3 is built from 15 residues. V shed 3 bases and J shed 1 base, with 12 bases lying between them. Germline V gives CDR1 LNHDA, CDR2 SQIVND (reference sequence). The CDR3 nucleotides read TGTGCCAGTAGTATTTTCGCACAGCCCCAAGAGACCCAGTACTTC. Translation: CASSIFAQPQETQYF. The variable domain in full, completed from reference TRBV19 and TRBJ2-5, reads DGGITQSPKYLFRKEGQNVTLSCEQNLNHDAMYWYRQDPGQGLRLIYYSQIVNDFQKGDIAEGYSVSREKKESFPLTVTSAQKNPTAFYLCASSIFAQPQETQYFGPGTRLLVL.